This record concerns one TCR beta chain sequence. The sample belongs to a study of T cell changes during pregnancy in multiple sclerosis. Using immunoSEQ multiplex PCR, the repertoire was profiled, and TCRdb retains in-frame clones only, with some absent. The sample includes 80,000 to 95,000 clones, roughly 93% seen only once; the top ten take around 1.4%. The TCR originated in a female donor in good health, enrolled as a control in a pregnancy study. Sample: peripheral blood, taken in the third trimester of pregnancy.

CDR3 sequence: CASSLTPASGSYNEQFF. CDR3 bases: TGTGCCAGCAGTTTAACCCCCGCTAGCGGATCCTACAATGAGCAGTTCTTC. The V call is TRBV27, the J call TRBJ2-1, with TRBD2 matching over 7 bases. V lost 2 bases and J lost 1; bases outside the gene matches: 8. Looked up from germline, CDR1 is MNHEY and CDR2 is SMNVEV (reference sequence). The CDR3 sequence is 17 residues long.